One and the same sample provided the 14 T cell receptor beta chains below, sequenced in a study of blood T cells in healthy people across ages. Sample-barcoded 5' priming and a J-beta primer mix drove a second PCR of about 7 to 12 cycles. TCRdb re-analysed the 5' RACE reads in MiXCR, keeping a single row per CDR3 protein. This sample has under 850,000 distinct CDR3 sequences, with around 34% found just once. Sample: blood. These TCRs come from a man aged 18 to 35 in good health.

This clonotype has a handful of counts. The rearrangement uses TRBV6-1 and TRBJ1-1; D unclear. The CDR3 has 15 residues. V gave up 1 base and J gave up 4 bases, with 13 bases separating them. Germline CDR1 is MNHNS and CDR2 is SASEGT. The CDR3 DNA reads TGTGCCAGCAGTGAAGTTTCACGGGGTCGCACTGAAGCTTTCTTT. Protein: CASSEVSRGRTEAFF.

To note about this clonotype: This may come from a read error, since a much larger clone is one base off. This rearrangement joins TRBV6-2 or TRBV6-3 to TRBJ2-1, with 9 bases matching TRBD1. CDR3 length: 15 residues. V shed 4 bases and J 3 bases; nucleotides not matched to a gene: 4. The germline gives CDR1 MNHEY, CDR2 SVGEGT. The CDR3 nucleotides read TGTGCCAGCAGTTTCGGGACAGGGTACTACAATGAGCAGTTCTTC. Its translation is CASSFGTGYYNEQFF.

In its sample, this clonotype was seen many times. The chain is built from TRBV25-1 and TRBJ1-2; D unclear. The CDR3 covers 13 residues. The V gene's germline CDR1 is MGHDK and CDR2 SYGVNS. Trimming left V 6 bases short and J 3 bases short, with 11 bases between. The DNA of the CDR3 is TGTGCCAGCAGACTGACTGAGGACTATGGCTACACCTTC. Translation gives CASRLTEDYGYTF.

The CDR3 sequence: CASSDREVTEAFF. The DNA for the CDR3 is TGTGCCAGCAGTGACAGGGAGGTGACTGAAGCTTTCTTT. This chain connects TRBV6-5 to TRBJ1-1, with 7 bases lining up with TRBD1. CDR3 length equals 13 residues. J lost 5 bases, V lost 5 bases, and 5 bases had no gene match. The germline V gene has CDR1 MNHEY and CDR2 SVGAGI.

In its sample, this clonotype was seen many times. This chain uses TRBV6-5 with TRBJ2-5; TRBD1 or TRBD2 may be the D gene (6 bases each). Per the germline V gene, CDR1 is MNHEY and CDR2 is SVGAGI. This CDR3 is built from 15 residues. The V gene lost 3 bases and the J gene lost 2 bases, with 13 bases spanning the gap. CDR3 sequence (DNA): TGTGCCAGCAGTTATACGGGGGCTCGGCAAGAGACCCAGTACTTC. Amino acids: CASSYTGARQETQYF.

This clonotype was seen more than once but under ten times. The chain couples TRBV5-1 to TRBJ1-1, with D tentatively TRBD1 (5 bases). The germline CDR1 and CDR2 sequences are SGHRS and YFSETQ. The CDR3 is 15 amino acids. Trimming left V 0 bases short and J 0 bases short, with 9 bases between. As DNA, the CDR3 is TGCGCCAGCAGCTTGGGGTCGACAGTGAACACTGAAGCTTTCTTT. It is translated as CASSLGSTVNTEAFF.

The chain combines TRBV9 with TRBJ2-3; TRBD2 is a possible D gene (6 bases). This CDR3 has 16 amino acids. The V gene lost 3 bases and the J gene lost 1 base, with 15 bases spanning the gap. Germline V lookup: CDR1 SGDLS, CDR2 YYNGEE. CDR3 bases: TGTGCCAGCAGCGCCCTAGCGACGACCGGCACAGATACGCAGTATTTT. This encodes CASSALATTGTDTQYF.

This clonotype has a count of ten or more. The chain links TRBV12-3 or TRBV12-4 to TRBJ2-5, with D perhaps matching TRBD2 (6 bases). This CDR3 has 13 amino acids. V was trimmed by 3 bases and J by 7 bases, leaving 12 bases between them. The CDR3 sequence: CASSFGGAGTQYF. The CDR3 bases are TGTGCCAGCAGTTTCGGCGGGGCAGGGACCCAGTACTTC.

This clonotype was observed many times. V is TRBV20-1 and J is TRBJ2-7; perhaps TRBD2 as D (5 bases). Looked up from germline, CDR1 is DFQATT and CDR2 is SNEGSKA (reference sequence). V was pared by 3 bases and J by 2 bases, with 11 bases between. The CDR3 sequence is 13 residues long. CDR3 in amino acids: CSASARGTYEQYF. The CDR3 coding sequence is TGCAGTGCTAGCGCGAGAGGGACCTACGAGCAGTACTTC.

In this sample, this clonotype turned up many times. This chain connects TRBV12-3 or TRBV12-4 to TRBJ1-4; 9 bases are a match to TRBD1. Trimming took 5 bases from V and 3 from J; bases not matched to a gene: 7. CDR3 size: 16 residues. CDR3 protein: CASSPTGGSANEKLFF. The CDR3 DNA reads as TGTGCCAGCAGTCCCACAGGGGGCTCGGCTAATGAAAAACTGTTTTTT.

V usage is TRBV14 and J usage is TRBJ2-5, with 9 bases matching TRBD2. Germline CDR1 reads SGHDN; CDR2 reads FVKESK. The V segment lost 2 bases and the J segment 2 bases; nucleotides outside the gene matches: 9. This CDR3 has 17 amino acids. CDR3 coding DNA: TGTGCCAGCAGCCAACCCTCTAGCGGGGACCAACAAGAGACCCAGTACTTC. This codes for CASSQPSSGDQQETQYF.

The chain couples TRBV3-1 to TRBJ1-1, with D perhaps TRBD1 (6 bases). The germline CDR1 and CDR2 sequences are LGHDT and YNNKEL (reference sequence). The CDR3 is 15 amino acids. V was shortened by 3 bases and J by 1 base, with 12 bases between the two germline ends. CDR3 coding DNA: TGTGCCAGCAGCCACCCGGGGGCCCCGAACACTGAAGCTTTCTTT. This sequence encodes CASSHPGAPNTEAFF.

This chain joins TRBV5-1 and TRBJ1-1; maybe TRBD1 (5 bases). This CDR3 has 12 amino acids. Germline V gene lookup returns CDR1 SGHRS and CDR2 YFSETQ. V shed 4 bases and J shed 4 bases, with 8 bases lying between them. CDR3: CASSPDSTEAFF. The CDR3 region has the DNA TGCGCCAGCAGCCCCGACAGCACTGAAGCTTTCTTT.

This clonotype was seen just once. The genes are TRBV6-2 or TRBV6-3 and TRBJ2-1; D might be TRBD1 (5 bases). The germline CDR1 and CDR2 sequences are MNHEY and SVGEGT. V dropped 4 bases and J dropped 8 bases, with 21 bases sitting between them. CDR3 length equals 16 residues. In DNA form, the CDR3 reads TGTGCCAGCAGTTTATATTCCGCCGAGACAGAGGATGAGCAGTTCTTC. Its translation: CASSLYSAETEDEQFF.